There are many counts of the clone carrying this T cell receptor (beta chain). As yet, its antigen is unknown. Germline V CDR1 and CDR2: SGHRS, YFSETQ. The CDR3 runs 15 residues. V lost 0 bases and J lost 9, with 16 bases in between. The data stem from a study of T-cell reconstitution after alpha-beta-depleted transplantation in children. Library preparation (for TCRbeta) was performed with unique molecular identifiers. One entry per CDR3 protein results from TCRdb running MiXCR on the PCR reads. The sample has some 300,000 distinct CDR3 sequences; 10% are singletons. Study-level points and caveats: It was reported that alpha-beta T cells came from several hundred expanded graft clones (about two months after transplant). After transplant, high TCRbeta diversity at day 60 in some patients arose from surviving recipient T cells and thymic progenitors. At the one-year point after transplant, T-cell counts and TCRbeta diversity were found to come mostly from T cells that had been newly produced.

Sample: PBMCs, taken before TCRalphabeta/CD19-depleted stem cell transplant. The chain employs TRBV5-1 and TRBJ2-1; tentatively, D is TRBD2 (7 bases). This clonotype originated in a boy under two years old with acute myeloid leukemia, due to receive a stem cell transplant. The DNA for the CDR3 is TGCGCCAGCAGCTTGGGTGACGGGGGGCCCGGTGAGCAGTTCTTC. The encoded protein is CASSLGDGGPGEQFF.